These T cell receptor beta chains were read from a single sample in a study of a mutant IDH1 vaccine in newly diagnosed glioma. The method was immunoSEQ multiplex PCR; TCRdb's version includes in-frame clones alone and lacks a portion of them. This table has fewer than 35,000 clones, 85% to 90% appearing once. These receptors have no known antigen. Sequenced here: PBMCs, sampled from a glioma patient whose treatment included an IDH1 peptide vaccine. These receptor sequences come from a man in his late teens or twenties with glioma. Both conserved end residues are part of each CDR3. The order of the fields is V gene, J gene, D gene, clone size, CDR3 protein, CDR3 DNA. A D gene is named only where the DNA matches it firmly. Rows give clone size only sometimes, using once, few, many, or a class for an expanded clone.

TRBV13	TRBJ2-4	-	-	CASSLGPAGTIIQYF	TGTGCCAGCAGCTTAGGCCCAGCAGGCACTATCATTCAGTACTTC
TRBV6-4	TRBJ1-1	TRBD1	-	CASREGGMNTEAFF	TGTGCCAGCAGAGAAGGGGGCATGAACACTGAAGCTTTCTTT
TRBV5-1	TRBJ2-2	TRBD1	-	CASSFPRGYSTGELFF	TGCGCCAGCAGCTTTCCCAGGGGGTACAGCACCGGGGAGCTGTTTTTT
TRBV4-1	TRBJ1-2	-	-	CASSRPGPGYTF	TGCGCCAGCAGCCGCCCGGGGCCCGGCTACACCTTC
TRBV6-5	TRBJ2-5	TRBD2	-	CASSPGTSGETQYF	TGTGCCAGCAGTCCCGGGACTAGCGGCGAGACCCAGTACTTC
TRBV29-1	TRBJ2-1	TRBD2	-	CSVVAGASSYNEQFF	TGCAGCGTTGTAGCGGGGGCAAGCTCCTACAATGAGCAGTTCTTC
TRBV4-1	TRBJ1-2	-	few	CASSSQLGQRGYTF	TGCGCCAGCAGCTCCCAACTTGGACAAAGAGGCTACACCTTC
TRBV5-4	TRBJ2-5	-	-	CASSLAGTQYF	TGTGCCAGCAGCTTGGCGGGGACCCAGTACTTC
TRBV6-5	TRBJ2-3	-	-	CASSYSRKVEQYF	TGTGCCAGCAGTTACTCGAGGAAGGTGGAGCAGTATTTT
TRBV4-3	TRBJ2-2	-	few	CASRDWDLNTGELFF	TGCGCCAGCAGGGACTGGGACTTGAACACCGGGGAGCTGTTTTTT